This TCR beta chain came from a study of blood T cell repertoires in COVID-19. The CDR3 totals 15 residues. Germline CDR1 and CDR2: SGHTS and YDEGEE. The V end was cut by 7 bases, the J end by 4 bases, with 17 bases between. In the original processing: Estimation of nucleated cell counts was performed using reference gene primer amplification. This table comes from immunoSEQ multiplex PCR, and its TCRdb copy is limited to in-frame clones, with some not included. V and J calls and clone size are copied from that table; D and trimming were computed from the DNA. The data show approximately 400,000 clones, more than 75% seen once. Allocation to cohorts depended on clinical history reported by the participants.

Sample: PBMCs or T cells enriched from blood (not recorded which). The sequence came from a man in his thirties or forties who had recovered from COVID-19. The V and J genes are TRBV5-8 and TRBJ2-2; a weak D match, TRBD1 (5 bases). The CDR3 loop is CASLTRQTTTGELFF. As DNA, the CDR3 is TGTGCCAGCCTTACCCGACAGACGACCACCGGGGAGCTGTTTTTT. The full variable domain, with the rest looked up from reference TRBV5-8 and TRBJ2-2, is EAGVTQSPTHLIKTRGQQATLRCSPISGHTSVYWYQQALGLGLQFLLWYDEGEERNRGNFPPRFSGRQFPNYSSELNVNALELEDSALYLCASLTRQTTTGELFFGEGSRLTVL.